The entry below gives a single T cell receptor beta chain sequence along with its context. Antigen: not known. These data come from a study of T cell responses to AZD1222 COVID-19 vaccine. Study results and limitations: Across spike, vaccine-associated CD4 TCRs were found, dominant at 160-218 and 743-854. White British people made up most donors, females outnumbered males, and clonal diversity was possibly underestimated. Of spike-specific TCRs, nearly half reportedly target regions left unmutated in variants.

This CDR3 region has 12 residues. With 3 bases removed from V and 4 bases from J, the gap between germline ends came to 7 bases. Looked up from germline, CDR1 is SGDLS and CDR2 is YYNGEE. Some clones are missing from TCRdb's copy, which holds only in-frame ones; the method was immunoSEQ multiplex PCR. The data contain over 100,000 clones, under 90% of them singletons. The TCR sequence derives from an adult in good health. The specimen comprised peripheral blood, sampled on day 0 of AZD1222 vaccination. The chain has TRBV9 and TRBJ1-1, with D unresolved. The chain's CDR3 is CASSASGTEAFF. Written as DNA, the CDR3 is TGTGCCAGCAGCGCTTCGGGCACTGAAGCTTTCTTT.